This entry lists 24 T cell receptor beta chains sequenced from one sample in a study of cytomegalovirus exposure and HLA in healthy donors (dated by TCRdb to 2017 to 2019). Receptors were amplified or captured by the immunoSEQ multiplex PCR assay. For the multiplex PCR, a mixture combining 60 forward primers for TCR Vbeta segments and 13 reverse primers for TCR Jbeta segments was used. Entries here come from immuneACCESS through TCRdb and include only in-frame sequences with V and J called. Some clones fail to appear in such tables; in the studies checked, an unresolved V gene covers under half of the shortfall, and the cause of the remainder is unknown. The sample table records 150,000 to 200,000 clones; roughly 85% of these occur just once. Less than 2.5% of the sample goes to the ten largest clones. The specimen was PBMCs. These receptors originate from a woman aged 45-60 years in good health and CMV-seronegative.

As DNA, the CDR3 is TGTGCCAGCAGTTTCGGCGGCTCTGGGGCCAACGTCCTGACTTTC. This sequence encodes CASSFGGSGANVLTF. The chain joins TRBV6-1 to TRBJ2-6; D gene uncertain. V was pared by 5 bases and J by 0 bases, with 8 bases between. The CDR3 loop spans 15 amino acids. Per the germline V gene, CDR1 is MNHNS and CDR2 is SASEGT.

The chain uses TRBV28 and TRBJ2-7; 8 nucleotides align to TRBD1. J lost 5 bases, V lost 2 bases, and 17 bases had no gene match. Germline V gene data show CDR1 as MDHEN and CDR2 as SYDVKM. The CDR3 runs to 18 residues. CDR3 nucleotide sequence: TGTGCCAGCAGTTTACTCCCCAAGAGGACAGGGAATGGCCACGAGCAGTACTTC. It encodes CASSLLPKRTGNGHEQYF.

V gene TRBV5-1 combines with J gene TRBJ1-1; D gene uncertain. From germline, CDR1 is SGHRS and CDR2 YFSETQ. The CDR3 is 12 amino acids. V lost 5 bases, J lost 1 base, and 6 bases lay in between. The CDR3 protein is CASRQTNTEAFF. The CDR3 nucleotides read TGCGCCAGCAGACAGACGAACACTGAAGCTTTCTTT.

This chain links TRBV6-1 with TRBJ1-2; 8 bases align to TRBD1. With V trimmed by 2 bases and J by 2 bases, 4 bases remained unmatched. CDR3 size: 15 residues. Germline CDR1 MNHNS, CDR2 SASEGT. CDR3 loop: CASSEWTGSNYGYTF. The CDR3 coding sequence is TGTGCCAGCAGTGAATGGACAGGGTCCAACTATGGCTACACCTTC.

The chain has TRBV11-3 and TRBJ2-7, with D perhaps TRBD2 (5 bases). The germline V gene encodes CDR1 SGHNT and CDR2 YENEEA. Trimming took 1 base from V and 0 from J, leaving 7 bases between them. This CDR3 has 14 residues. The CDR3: CASSLAGSSYEQYF. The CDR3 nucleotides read TGTGCCAGCAGCTTAGCTGGGAGCTCCTACGAGCAGTACTTC.

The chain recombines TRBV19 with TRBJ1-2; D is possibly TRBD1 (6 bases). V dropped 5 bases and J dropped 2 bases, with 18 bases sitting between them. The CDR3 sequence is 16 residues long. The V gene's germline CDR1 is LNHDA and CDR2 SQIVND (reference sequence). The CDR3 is CASSPSGRGWNYGYTF. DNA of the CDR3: TGTGCCAGTAGTCCGAGTGGCAGGGGATGGAACTATGGCTACACCTTC. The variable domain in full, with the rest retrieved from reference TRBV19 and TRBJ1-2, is DGGITQSPKYLFRKEGQNVTLSCEQNLNHDAMYWYRQDPGQGLRLIYYSQIVNDFQKGDIAEGYSVSREKKESFPLTVTSAQKNPTAFYLCASSPSGRGWNYGYTFGSGTRLTVV.

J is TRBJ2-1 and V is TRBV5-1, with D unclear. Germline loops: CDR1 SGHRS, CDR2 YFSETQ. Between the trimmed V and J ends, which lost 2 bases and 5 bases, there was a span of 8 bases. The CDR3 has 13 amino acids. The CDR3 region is CASSFSPDNEQFF. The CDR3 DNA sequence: TGCGCCAGCAGCTTTTCTCCCGACAATGAGCAGTTCTTC.

CDR3 amino acids: CAWSVLGGIRDTQYF. In nucleotides, the CDR3 is TGTGCCTGGAGTGTCCTAGGCGGTATTAGAGATACGCAGTATTTT. The chain couples TRBV30 to TRBJ2-3; D call uncertain. Germline CDR1 reads GTSNPN; CDR2 reads SVGIG (reference sequence). Trimming pared 0 bases from V and 5 bases from J, leaving 15 bases between. The CDR3 is 15 residues long.

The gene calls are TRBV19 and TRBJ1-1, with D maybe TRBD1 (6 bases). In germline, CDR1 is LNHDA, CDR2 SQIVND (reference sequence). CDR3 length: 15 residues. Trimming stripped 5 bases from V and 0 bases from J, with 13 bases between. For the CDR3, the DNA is TGTGCCAGTAGTTCCCCCGGACAGATGAACACTGAAGCTTTCTTT. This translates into CASSSPGQMNTEAFF.

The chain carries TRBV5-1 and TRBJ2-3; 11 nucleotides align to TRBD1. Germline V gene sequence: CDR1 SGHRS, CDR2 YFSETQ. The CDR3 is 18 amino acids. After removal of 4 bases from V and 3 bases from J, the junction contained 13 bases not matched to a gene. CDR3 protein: CASSLGTGGPRGTDTQYF. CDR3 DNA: TGCGCCAGCAGCCTCGGGACAGGGGGACCAAGGGGGACAGATACGCAGTATTTT.

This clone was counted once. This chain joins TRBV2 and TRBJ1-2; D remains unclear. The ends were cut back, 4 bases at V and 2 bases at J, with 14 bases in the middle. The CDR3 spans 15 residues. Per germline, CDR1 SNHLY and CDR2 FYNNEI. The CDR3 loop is CASSGNRVVNYGYTF. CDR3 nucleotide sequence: TGTGCCAGCAGTGGAAACAGAGTAGTAAACTATGGCTACACCTTC.

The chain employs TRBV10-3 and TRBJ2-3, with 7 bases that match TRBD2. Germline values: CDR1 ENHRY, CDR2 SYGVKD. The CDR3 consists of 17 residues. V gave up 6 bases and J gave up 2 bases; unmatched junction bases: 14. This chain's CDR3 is CAISDSGLPNLTDTQYF. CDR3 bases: TGTGCCATCAGCGATTCGGGACTACCGAACCTCACAGATACGCAGTATTTT.

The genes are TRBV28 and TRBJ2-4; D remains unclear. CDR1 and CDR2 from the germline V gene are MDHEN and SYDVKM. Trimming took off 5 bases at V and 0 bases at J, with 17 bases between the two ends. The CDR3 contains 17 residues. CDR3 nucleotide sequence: TGTGCCAGCAGTCACTCAATCGCCCGACTAGCCAAAAACATTCAGTACTTC. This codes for CASSHSIARLAKNIQYF.

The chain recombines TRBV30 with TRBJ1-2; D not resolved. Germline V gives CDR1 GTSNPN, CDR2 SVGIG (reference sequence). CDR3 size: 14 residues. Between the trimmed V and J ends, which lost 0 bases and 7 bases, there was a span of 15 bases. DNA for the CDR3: TGTGCCTGGAGTGTAAACTTACTAACGAGTGGCTACACCTTC. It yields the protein CAWSVNLLTSGYTF.

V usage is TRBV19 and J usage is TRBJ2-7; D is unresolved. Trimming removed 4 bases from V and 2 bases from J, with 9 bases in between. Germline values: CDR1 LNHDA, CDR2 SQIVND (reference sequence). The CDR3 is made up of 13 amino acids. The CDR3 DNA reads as TGTGCCAGTAGTACCGTACTACCCTACGAGCAGTACTTC. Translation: CASSTVLPYEQYF.

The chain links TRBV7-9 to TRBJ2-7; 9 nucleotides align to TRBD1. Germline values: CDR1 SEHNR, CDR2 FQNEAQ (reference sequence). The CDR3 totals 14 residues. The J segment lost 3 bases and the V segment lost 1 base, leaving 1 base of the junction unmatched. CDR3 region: CASSLGTGVYEQYF. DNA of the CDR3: TGTGCCAGCAGCTTAGGGACAGGGGTCTACGAGCAGTACTTC. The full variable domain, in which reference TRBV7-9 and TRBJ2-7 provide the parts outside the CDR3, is DTGVSQNPRHKITKRGQNVTFRCDPISEHNRLYWYRQTLGQGPEFLTYFQNEAQLEKSRLLSDRFSAERPKGSFSTLEIQRTEQGDSAMYLCASSLGTGVYEQYFGPGTRLTVT.

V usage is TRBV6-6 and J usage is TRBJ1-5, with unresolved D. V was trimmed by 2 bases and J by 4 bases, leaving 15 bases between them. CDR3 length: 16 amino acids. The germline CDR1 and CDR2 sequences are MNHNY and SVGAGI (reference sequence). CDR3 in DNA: TGTGCCAGCAGTTACGGCGCCGGCACGACTAATCAGCCCCAGCATTTT. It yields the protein CASSYGAGTTNQPQHF.

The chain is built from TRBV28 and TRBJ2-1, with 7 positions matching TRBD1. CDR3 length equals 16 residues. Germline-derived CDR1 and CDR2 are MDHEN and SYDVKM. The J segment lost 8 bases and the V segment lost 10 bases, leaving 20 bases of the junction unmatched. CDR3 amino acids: CATKRGRAIKWDEQFF. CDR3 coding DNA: TGTGCCACCAAGAGGGGGCGGGCGATAAAATGGGATGAGCAGTTCTTC.

The CDR3 protein is CASSSTLGSYEQYF. For the CDR3, the DNA is TGTGCCAGCAGCTCGACTCTTGGCTCCTACGAGCAGTACTTC. The chain is built from TRBV7-7 and TRBJ2-7; D is undetermined. Deletions cut 4 bases from V and 0 bases from J, with 10 bases between. The germline V gene has CDR1 SSHAT and CDR2 FNYEAQ (reference sequence). This CDR3 is 14 amino acids long.

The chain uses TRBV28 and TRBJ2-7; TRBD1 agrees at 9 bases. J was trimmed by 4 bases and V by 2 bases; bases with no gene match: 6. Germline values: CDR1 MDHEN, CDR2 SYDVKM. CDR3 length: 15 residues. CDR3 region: CASSLRTGANYEQYF. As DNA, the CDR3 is TGTGCCAGCAGTTTAAGGACAGGGGCGAATTACGAGCAGTACTTC.

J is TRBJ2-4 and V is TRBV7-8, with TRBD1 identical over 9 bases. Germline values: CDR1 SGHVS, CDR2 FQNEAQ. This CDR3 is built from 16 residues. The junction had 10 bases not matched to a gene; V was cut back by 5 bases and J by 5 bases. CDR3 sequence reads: CASSPYRGLSENIQYF. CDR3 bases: TGTGCCAGCAGCCCGTACAGGGGGCTGAGCGAAAACATTCAGTACTTC.

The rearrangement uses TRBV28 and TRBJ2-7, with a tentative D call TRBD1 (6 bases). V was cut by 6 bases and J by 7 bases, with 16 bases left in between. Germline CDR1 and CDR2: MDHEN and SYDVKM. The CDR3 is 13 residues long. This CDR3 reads CASSLPDRQEQYF. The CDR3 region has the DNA TGTGCCAGCAGCCTCCCCGACAGGCAAGAGCAGTACTTC.

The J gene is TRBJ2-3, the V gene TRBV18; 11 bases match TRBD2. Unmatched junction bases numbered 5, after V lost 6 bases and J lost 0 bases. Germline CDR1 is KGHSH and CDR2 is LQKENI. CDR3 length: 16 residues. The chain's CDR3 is CASSPLAGGSTDTQYF. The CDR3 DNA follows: TGTGCCAGCTCCCCCTTAGCGGGAGGGAGCACAGATACGCAGTATTTT.

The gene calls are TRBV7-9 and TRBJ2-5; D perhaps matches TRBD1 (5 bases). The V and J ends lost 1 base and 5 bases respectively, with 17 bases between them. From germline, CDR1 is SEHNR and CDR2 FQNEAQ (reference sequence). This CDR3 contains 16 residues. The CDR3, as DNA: TGTGCCAGCAGCTTAGGCAGACGGAGAGACAGTGAGACCCAGTACTTC. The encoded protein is CASSLGRRRDSETQYF.